The clone carrying this TCR beta chain appeared a few times. TCRdb's copy holds only in-frame clones and misses some; the assay was immunoSEQ multiplex PCR. The sample yields about 340,000 clones, around 86% seen once. The record originates from a study of blood T cell repertoires in COVID-19. Seattle participants joined during active infection and were tracked over time. The V end was cut by 2 bases, the J end by 1 base, with 8 bases between. This CDR3 has 14 amino acids. CDR1 and CDR2 from the germline V gene are GTSNPN and SVGIG (reference sequence). Sequencing input: peripheral blood. This clonotype originated in a woman in her fifties or sixties with COVID-19, enrolled during active disease. V is TRBV30 and J is TRBJ1-4; D is undetermined. The CDR3 DNA reads as TGTGCCTGGAGTCTCGGGTTAACTAATGAAAAACTGTTTTTT. Its protein is CAWSLGLTNEKLFF.